The entry below describes one T cell receptor beta chain. The data are from a study of T cell changes during pregnancy in multiple sclerosis. Only in-frame clones appear in the TCRdb table, and some are missing; sequencing was by immunoSEQ multiplex PCR. This table has around 83,000 clones, around 90% appearing once. Sequencing used CD4+ T cells from peripheral blood mononuclear cells, obtained in the second trimester of pregnancy. The origin of this receptor is a female donor with multiple sclerosis, enrolled in a pregnancy study.

The CDR3 sequence: CASSWVTGGTLNTEAFF. The CDR3 nucleotides read TGTGCCAGCAGCTGGGTGACAGGGGGGACTCTGAACACTGAAGCTTTCTTT. This chain connects TRBV5-5 to TRBJ1-1; 9 positions agree with TRBD1. CDR1 SGHKS and CDR2 YYEKEE come from the germline V gene (reference sequence). V was clipped by 3 bases and J by 0 bases; unmatched bases: 9. This CDR3 has 17 amino acids. The variable domain in full, with the rest retrieved from reference TRBV5-5 and TRBJ1-1, is DAGVTQSPTHLIKTRGQQVTLRCSPISGHKSVSWYQQVLGQGPQFIFQYYEKEERGRGNFPDRFSARQFPNYSSELNVNALLLGDSALYLCASSWVTGGTLNTEAFFGQGTRLTVV.